Listed here are 4 T cell receptor beta chains from one sample, sequenced in a study of T cells after yellow fever vaccination. TCRdb independently ran MiXCR on the 5' RACE reads; one entry per CDR3 protein. The profile shows more than 95,000 distinct CDR3 sequences, 15% of them singletons. Sequences were derived from CD8+ T cells sorted from PBMCs, sampled 5 days after the yellow fever booster vaccination. The origin of the receptors is a man aged 18 to 29 who received the YFV17D yellow fever vaccine.

This chain joins TRBV20-1 and TRBJ2-7; D is perhaps TRBD1 (6 bases). V was shortened by 1 base and J by 4 bases, with 14 bases between the two germline ends. There are 14 residues in the CDR3. Germline V CDR1 and CDR2: DFQATT, SNEGSKA (reference sequence). The CDR3 reads CSARVLGAWYEQYF. Written as DNA, the CDR3 is TGCAGTGCTAGAGTACTGGGGGCTTGGTACGAGCAGTACTTC.

The J gene is TRBJ1-5, the V gene TRBV6-2 or TRBV6-3; maybe TRBD1 (6 bases). Trimming pared 2 bases from V and 6 bases from J, leaving 11 bases between. Germline-derived CDR1 and CDR2 are MNHEY and SVGEGT. The CDR3 consists of 14 residues. CDR3 in DNA: TGTGCCAGCAGTTACGGTTCGGGGGCTCAGCCCCAGCATTTT. Its protein product is CASSYGSGAQPQHF.

This clonotype was seen only a few times. The chain joins TRBV4-1 to TRBJ2-3; 9 bases align to TRBD2. The CDR3 sequence is 15 residues long. In germline, CDR1 is MGHRA, CDR2 YSYEKL. Trimming removed 1 base from V and 3 bases from J; junction bases left unmatched: 2. The CDR3 region has the DNA TGCGCCAGCAGCCAAGGCGGGGGGGCAACAGATACGCAGTATTTT. It is translated as CASSQGGGATDTQYF.

This clonotype was found a few times. The rearrangement uses TRBV24-1 and TRBJ2-2, with D possibly TRBD1 on 5 matching bases. This CDR3 has 12 amino acids. With 11 bases removed from V and 1 base from J, the gap between germline ends came to 7 bases. The germline V gene encodes CDR1 KGHDR and CDR2 SFDVKD. CDR3 residues: CAIQVNTGELFF. The CDR3 DNA is TGTGCCATACAGGTGAACACCGGGGAGCTGTTTTTT.